These 20 T cell receptor beta chains originate from one sample sequenced in a study of T cell repertoires in cytomegalovirus infection. For these TCRs, the target antigens are not known. TCRdb processed the reads anew with MiXCR; each CDR3 protein has one entry. The sample carries some 920,000 distinct CDR3 sequences, roughly a third recorded once. The sample consisted of cultured CD8+ T cells from PBMCs, taken from culture after CMV antigen stimulation. These receptors were collected from a human donor in good health (CMV status not recorded). Some clones in this sample may be carry-over from other donors' samples.

This clonotype was seen only once. The chain links TRBV27 to TRBJ2-2, with 7 nucleotides matching TRBD2. CDR1 is MNHEY, CDR2 SMNVEV, per germline (reference sequence). This CDR3 has 13 amino acids. The junction had 3 bases not matched to a gene; V was cut back by 11 bases and J by 0 bases. Here the CDR3 DNA reads TGTGCCGTGGGGGGGACGAACACCGGGGAGCTGTTTTTT. Residues: CAVGGTNTGELFF.

A few counts support this clonotype. The rearrangement uses TRBV15 and TRBJ1-5; maybe TRBD1 (6 bases). V shed 0 bases and J shed 2 bases, with 17 bases lying between them. Germline CDR1 is LNHNV and CDR2 is YYDKDF (reference sequence). This CDR3 is built from 18 residues. The CDR3 coding sequence is TGTGCCACCAGCAGAGAGCATCCAAGGGGGGTAGGCAATCAGCCCCAGCATTTT. Translating gives CATSREHPRGVGNQPQHF.

The J gene is TRBJ2-1, the V gene TRBV4-2; 9 bases agree with TRBD1. V lost 1 base to trimming and J lost 4 bases; unmatched junction nucleotides: 2. The CDR3 extends over 15 amino acids. Germline V lookup: CDR1 LGHNA, CDR2 YNFKEQ. Here the CDR3 reads CASSQGDRDYNEQFF. The CDR3 nucleotides read TGTGCCAGCAGCCAAGGGGACAGGGATTACAATGAGCAGTTCTTC.

This rearrangement joins TRBV4-1 to TRBJ2-4, with D perhaps being TRBD1 or TRBD2 (6 bases each). CDR3 length: 16 residues. Germline values: CDR1 MGHRA, CDR2 YSYEKL. V lost 0 bases to trimming and J lost 7 bases, with 16 bases between them. CDR3 in amino acids: CASSQDQGTPVNIQYF. The CDR3 nucleotides read TGCGCCAGCAGCCAAGATCAGGGGACTCCAGTTAACATTCAGTACTTC.

The rearrangement links TRBV7-9 to TRBJ1-1, with D possibly being TRBD1 (6 bases). The germline gives CDR1 SEHNR, CDR2 FQNEAQ (reference sequence). The CDR3 runs 12 residues. V gave up 4 bases and J gave up 8 bases, with 11 bases separating them. The CDR3 nucleotides read TGTGCCAGCAGCTCCAACAGGGAGGAAGCTTTCTTT. Translation gives CASSSNREEAFF.

In this sample, this clonotype turned up many times. This chain's CDR3 is CASSSSGLYQETQYF. As DNA, the CDR3 is TGTGCCAGCAGCTCTAGCGGACTGTACCAAGAGACCCAGTACTTC. V is TRBV7-6 and J is TRBJ2-5; TRBD2 aligns across 7 bases. Germline V gene sequence: CDR1 SGHVS, CDR2 FNYEAQ. This CDR3 spans 15 amino acids. V shed 4 bases, J shed 0 bases, and the junction held 5 bases outside the gene matches.

This clonotype was observed a few times. The CDR3 here is CASSLKVAGAFSYNEQFF. The CDR3 bases are TGCGCCAGCAGCTTGAAGGTAGCGGGGGCCTTCTCCTACAATGAGCAGTTCTTC. V is TRBV5-1 and J is TRBJ2-1; 9 bases are shared with TRBD2. Germline loops: CDR1 SGHRS, CDR2 YFSETQ. After removal of 1 base from V and 0 bases from J, the junction contained 8 bases not matched to a gene. The CDR3 extends over 18 amino acids.

The V call is TRBV29-1, the J call TRBJ1-2, with 7 bases that match TRBD1. Per the germline V gene, CDR1 is SQVTM and CDR2 is ANQGSEA. V shed 6 bases and J 4 bases; nucleotides not matched to a gene: 8. The CDR3 covers 13 residues. CDR3 DNA: TGCAGCGTAGACAGGACAGGTGCCTATGGCTACACCTTC. This translates into CSVDRTGAYGYTF. The variable domain in full, completed from reference TRBV29-1 and TRBJ1-2, reads SAVISQKPSRDICQRGTSLTIQCQVDSQVTMMFWYRQQPGQSLTLIATANQGSEATYESGFVIDKFPISRPNLTFSTLTVSNMSPEDSSIYLCSVDRTGAYGYTFGSGTRLTVV.

On this clonotype itself: A read error may explain this, as a much larger clone is one base away. The V call is TRBV7-6, the J call TRBJ2-3; D is perhaps TRBD1 (6 bases). CDR1 and CDR2 from the germline V gene are SGHVS and FNYEAQ. The CDR3 is made up of 12 amino acids. The CDR3 DNA is TGTGTCAGCAGCTTGGCAGGGGCCATAGTGTATTTT. Amino acids: CVSSLAGAIVYF. The whole variable domain, remainder taken from reference TRBV7-6 and TRBJ2-3, is GAGVSQSPRYKVTKRGQDVALRCDPISGHVSLYWYRQALGQGPEFLTYFNYEAQQDKSGLPNDRFSAERPEGSISTLTIQRTEQRDSAMYRCVSSLAGAIVYFGPGTRLTVL.

The table lists this clonotype with a few counts. This chain uses TRBV27 with TRBJ1-6, with 7 positions matching TRBD1. Germline-derived CDR1 and CDR2 are MNHEY and SMNVEV (reference sequence). CDR3 size: 14 residues. V lost 5 bases and J lost 11; bases outside the gene matches: 9. The chain's CDR3 is CASSVGQEGAPLHF. CDR3 bases: TGTGCCAGCAGTGTAGGACAGGAAGGGGCACCCCTCCACTTT.

This clonotype was seen a few times. This chain joins TRBV27 and TRBJ2-3; 8 nucleotides line up with TRBD2. Germline V gene data show CDR1 as MNHEY and CDR2 as SMNVEV (reference sequence). The trim removed 2 bases at V and 5 bases at J, leaving 6 bases unmatched. The CDR3 runs 15 residues. This chain's CDR3 is CASSLIGGAEDTQYF. The CDR3 DNA reads TGTGCCAGCAGTTTAATCGGGGGGGCGGAAGATACGCAGTATTTT.

V and J are TRBV27 and TRBJ2-7; tentatively, D is TRBD1 (5 bases). CDR1 is MNHEY, CDR2 SMNVEV, per germline (reference sequence). V lost 4 bases and J 0 bases, leaving 7 bases between the germline ends. CDR3 length: 13 residues. CDR3 residues: CASSWGHSYEQYF. For the CDR3, the DNA is TGTGCCAGCAGTTGGGGCCACTCCTACGAGCAGTACTTC.

This clonotype occurred many times. The chain uses TRBV6-5 and TRBJ2-2; 8 bases line up with TRBD1. Unmatched junction bases numbered 3, after V lost 2 bases and J lost 4 bases. The CDR3 contains 15 residues. In germline, CDR1 is MNHEY, CDR2 SVGAGI. CDR3: CASSYGQGGTGELFF. CDR3 bases: TGTGCCAGCAGTTACGGACAGGGTGGCACCGGGGAGCTGTTTTTT.

The chain uses TRBV5-1 and TRBJ2-2, with D hard to call. The V gene lost 8 bases and the J gene lost 6 bases, with 11 bases spanning the gap. Per the germline V gene, CDR1 is SGHRS and CDR2 is YFSETQ. The CDR3 has 12 amino acids. The CDR3 is CASNSSPGELFF. In DNA form, the CDR3 reads TGCGCCAGTAACAGTTCCCCCGGGGAGCTGTTTTTT.

The genes are TRBV11-2 and TRBJ1-2, with D perhaps matching TRBD1 (5 bases). This CDR3 comprises 14 residues. Trimming cost V 9 bases and J 3 bases, with 17 bases left between them. The germline V gene encodes CDR1 SGHAT and CDR2 FQNNGV. In DNA form, the CDR3 reads TGTGCCAGTAGCCCTTATCCGGGGGACTATGGCTACACCTTC. Its translation is CASSPYPGDYGYTF. Together with reference TRBV11-2 and TRBJ1-2, the CDR3 gives the full variable domain: EAGVAQSPRYKIIEKRQSVAFWCNPISGHATLYWYQQILGQGPKLLIQFQNNGVVDDSQLPKDRFSAERLKGVDSTLKIQPAKLEDSAVYLCASSPYPGDYGYTFGSGTRLTVV.

This clonotype was picked up many times. V usage is TRBV7-8 and J usage is TRBJ2-1; the match to TRBD2 covers 9 bases. The junction had 3 bases not matched to a gene; V was cut back by 2 bases and J by 7 bases. This CDR3 contains 14 residues. The germline CDR1 and CDR2 sequences are SGHVS and FQNEAQ. This CDR3 is CASSLWLAGNEQFF. The CDR3 DNA is TGTGCCAGCAGCTTATGGCTAGCGGGAAATGAGCAGTTCTTC.

The chain combines TRBV6-6 with TRBJ2-1; 7 bases agree with TRBD2. Per the germline V gene, CDR1 is MNHNY and CDR2 is SVGAGI (reference sequence). J was trimmed by 3 bases and V by 0 bases; bases with no gene match: 11. CDR3 length: 18 amino acids. For the CDR3, the DNA is TGTGCCAGCAGTTACTCTAGGACTAGTGGGGGACTCTACAATGAGCAGTTCTTC. The encoded protein is CASSYSRTSGGLYNEQFF.

The chain has TRBV25-1 and TRBJ2-1; 9 nucleotides align to TRBD2. This CDR3 has 15 residues. Germline trimming cut 4 bases from V and 4 bases from J; bases unmatched to any gene: 5. Germline V gives CDR1 MGHDK, CDR2 SYGVNS. The chain's CDR3 is CASSGGGDAYNEQFF. The DNA of the CDR3 is TGTGCCAGCAGTGGCGGGGGGGACGCTTACAATGAGCAGTTCTTC.

As to this clonotype: The germline gene is not matched at one end of the junction; a read error may be the cause. The chain links TRBV20-1 to TRBJ2-5; the D gene is possibly TRBD2 (5 bases). The CDR3 extends over 10 amino acids. The germline gives CDR1 DFQATT, CDR2 SNEGSKA (reference sequence). The CDR3: CSAREGTQYF. CDR3 bases: TGCAGTGCGAGAGAGGGGACCCAGTACTTC.

This clonotype was seen a handful of times. The chain links TRBV7-9 to TRBJ1-1; the D gene is possibly TRBD1 (5 bases). The germline CDR1 and CDR2 sequences are SEHNR and FQNEAQ (reference sequence). The germline V and J ends were trimmed by 6 bases and 1 base, with 12 bases remaining between them. This CDR3 is 14 amino acids long. CDR3 loop: CASSFSQGNTEAFF. The DNA for the CDR3 is TGTGCCAGCAGTTTTTCCCAGGGGAACACTGAAGCTTTCTTT.